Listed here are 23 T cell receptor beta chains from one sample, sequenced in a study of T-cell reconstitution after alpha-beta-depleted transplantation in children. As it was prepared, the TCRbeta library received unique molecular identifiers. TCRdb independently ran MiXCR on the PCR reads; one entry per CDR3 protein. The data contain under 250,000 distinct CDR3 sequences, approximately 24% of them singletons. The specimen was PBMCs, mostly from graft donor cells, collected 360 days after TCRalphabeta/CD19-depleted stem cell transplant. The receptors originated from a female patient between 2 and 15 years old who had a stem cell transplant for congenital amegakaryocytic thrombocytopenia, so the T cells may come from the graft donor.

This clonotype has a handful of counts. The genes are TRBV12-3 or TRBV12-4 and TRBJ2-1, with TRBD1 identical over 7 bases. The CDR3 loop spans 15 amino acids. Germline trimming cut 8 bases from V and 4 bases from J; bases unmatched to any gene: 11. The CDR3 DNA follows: TGTGCCAGCTCTATGGGACAGAATTTTTACAATGAGCAGTTCTTC. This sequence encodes CASSMGQNFYNEQFF.

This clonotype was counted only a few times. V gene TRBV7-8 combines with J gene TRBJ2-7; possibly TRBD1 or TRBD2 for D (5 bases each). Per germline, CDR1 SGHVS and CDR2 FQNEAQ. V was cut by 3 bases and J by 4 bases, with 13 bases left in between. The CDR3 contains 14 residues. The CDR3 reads CASSFTGREYEQYF. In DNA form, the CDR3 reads TGTGCCAGCAGCTTTACTGGCAGGGAGTACGAGCAGTACTTC.

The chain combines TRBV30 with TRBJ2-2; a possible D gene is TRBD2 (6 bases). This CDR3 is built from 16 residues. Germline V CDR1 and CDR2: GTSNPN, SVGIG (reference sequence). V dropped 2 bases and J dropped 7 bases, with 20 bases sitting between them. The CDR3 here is CAWSLFPGSLGGELFF. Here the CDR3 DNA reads TGTGCCTGGAGTCTCTTCCCCGGGAGTCTTGGCGGGGAGCTGTTTTTT.

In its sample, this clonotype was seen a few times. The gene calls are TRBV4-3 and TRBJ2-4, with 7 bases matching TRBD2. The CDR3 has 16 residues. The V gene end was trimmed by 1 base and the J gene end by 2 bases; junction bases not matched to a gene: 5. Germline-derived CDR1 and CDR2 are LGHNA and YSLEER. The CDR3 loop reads CASSQALAAPKNIQYF. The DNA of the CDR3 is TGCGCCAGCAGCCAAGCGCTAGCGGCCCCCAAAAACATTCAGTACTTC.

CDR3 DNA sequence: TGTGCCAGCAGCTTGAGCGGGCCTGAGGGTGAGCAGTTCTTC. This codes for CASSLSGPEGEQFF. V gene TRBV11-3 combines with J gene TRBJ2-1, with D possibly matching TRBD2 (6 bases). V was cut by 3 bases and J by 9 bases, with 15 bases left in between. The CDR3 consists of 14 residues. Germline CDR1 is SGHNT and CDR2 is YENEEA.

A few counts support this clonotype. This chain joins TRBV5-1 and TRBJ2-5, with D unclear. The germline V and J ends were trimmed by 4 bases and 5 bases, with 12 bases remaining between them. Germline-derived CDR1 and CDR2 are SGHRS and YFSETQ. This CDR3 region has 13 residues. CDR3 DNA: TGCGCCAGCAGCCGAGGCGAGTCGGAGACCCAGTACTTC. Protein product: CASSRGESETQYF.

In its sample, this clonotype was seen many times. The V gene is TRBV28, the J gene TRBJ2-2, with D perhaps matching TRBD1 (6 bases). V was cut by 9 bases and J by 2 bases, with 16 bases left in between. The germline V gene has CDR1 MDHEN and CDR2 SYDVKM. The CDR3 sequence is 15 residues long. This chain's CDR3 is CASQTGPPNTGELFF. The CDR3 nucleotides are TGTGCCAGTCAGACAGGACCCCCTAACACCGGGGAGCTGTTTTTT. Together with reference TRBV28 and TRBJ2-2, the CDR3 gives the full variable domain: DVKVTQSSRYLVKRTGEKVFLECVQDMDHENMFWYRQDPGLGLRLIYFSYDVKMKEKGDIPEGYSVSREKKERFSLILESASTNQTSMYLCASQTGPPNTGELFFGEGSRLTVL.

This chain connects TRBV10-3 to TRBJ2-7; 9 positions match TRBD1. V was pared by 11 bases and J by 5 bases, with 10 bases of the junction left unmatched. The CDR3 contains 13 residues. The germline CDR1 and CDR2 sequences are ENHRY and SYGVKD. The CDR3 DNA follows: TGTGCCCACAGGGGGCAACAAGGGAACGAGCAGTACTTC. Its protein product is CAHRGQQGNEQYF.

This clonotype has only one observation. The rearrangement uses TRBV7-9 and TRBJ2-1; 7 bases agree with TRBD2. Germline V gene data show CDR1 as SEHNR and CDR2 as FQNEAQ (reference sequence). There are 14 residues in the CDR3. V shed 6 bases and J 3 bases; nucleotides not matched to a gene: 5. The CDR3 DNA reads TGTGCCAGCAGACACGGGGGGTACTACAATGAGCAGTTCTTC. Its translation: CASRHGGYYNEQFF.

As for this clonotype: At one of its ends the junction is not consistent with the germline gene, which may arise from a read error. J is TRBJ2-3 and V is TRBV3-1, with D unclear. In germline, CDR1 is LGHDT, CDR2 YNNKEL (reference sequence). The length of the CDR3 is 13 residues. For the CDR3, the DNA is TGTGCCAGTAGCCTCCGTCCCACAGATACGCAGTATTTT. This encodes CASSLRPTDTQYF.

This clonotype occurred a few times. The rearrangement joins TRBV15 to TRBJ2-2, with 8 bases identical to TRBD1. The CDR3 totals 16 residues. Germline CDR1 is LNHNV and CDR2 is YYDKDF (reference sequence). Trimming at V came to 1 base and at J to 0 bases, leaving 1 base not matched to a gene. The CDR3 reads CATSRGQGTNTGELFF. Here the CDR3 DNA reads TGTGCCACCAGCAGAGGACAGGGGACGAACACCGGGGAGCTGTTTTTT. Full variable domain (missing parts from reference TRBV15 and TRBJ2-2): DAMVIQNPRYQVTQFGKPVTLSCSQTLNHNVMYWYQQKSSQAPKLLFHYYDKDFNNEADTPDNFQSRRPNTSFCFLDIRSPGLGDTAMYLCATSRGQGTNTGELFFGEGSRLTVL.

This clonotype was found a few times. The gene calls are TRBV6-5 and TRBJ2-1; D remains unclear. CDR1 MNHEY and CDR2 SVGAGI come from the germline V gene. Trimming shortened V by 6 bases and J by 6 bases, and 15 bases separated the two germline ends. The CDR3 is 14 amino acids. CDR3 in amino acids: CASSPTGFPNEQFF. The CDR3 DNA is TGTGCCAGCAGCCCCACGGGTTTCCCCAATGAGCAGTTCTTC.

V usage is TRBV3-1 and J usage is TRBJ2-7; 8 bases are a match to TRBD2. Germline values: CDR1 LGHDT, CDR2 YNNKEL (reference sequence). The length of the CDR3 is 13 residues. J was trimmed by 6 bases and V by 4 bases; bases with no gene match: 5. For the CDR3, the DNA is TGTGCCAGCAGCCGGAGACGGGAGGGCGAGCAGTACTTC. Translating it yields CASSRRREGEQYF.

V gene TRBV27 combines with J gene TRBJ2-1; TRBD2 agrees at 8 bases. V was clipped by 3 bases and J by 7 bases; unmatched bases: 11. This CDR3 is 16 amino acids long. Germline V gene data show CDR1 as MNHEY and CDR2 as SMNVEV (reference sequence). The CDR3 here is CASSFWRDVAGNEQFF. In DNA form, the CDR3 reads TGTGCCAGCAGTTTTTGGAGGGATGTAGCGGGAAATGAGCAGTTCTTC.

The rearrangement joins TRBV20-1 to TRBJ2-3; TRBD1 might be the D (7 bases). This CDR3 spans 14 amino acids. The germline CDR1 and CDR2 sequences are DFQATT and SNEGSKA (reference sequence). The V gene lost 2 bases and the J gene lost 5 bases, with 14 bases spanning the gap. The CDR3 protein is CSARSGGTRDTQYF. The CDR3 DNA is TGCAGTGCTAGATCAGGGGGGACAAGAGATACGCAGTATTTT.

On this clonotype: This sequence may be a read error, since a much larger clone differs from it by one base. The CDR3 reads CAISESVGVPSHNEQFF. For the CDR3, the DNA is TGTGCCATCAGTGAGAGTGTTGGGGTGCCGTCCCACAATGAGCAGTTCTTC. The chain has TRBV10-3 and TRBJ2-1, with D uncertain. The V and J ends lost 2 bases and 5 bases respectively, with 19 bases between them. This CDR3 is built from 17 residues. CDR1 and CDR2 (germline): ENHRY, SYGVKD.

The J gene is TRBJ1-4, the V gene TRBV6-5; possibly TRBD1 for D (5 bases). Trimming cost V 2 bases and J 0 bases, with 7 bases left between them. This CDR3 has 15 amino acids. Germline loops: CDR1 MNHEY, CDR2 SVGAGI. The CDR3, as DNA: TGTGCCAGCAGTTACGAACAGGCAACTAATGAAAAACTGTTTTTT. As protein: CASSYEQATNEKLFF.

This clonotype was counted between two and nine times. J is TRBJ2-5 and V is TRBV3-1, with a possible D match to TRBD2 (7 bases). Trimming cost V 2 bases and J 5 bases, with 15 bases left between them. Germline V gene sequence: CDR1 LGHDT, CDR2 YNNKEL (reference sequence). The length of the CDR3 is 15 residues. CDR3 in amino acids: CASSQWGGEGETQYF. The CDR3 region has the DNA TGTGCCAGCAGCCAATGGGGGGGCGAGGGGGAGACCCAGTACTTC.

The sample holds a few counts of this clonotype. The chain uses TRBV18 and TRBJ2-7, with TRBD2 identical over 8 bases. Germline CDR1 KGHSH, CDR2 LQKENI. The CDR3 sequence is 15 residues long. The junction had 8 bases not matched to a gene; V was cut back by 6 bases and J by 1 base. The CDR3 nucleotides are TGTGCCAGCTCGCCGGGCGGGAGGTCTTCCTACGAGCAGTACTTC. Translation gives CASSPGGRSSYEQYF.

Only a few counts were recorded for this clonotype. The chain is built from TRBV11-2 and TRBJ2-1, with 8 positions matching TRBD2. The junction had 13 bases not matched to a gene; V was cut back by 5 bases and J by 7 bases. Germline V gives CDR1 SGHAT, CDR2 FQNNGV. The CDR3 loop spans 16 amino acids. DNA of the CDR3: TGTGCCAGCAGCGATCATCTAGCGGGCCCTAGAAATGAGCAGTTCTTC. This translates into CASSDHLAGPRNEQFF.

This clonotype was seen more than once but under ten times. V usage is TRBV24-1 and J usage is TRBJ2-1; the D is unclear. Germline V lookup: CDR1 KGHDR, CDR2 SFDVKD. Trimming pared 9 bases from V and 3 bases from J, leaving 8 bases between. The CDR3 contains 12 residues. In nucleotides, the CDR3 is TGTGCCACCTTACAGCGCTACAATGAGCAGTTCTTC. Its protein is CATLQRYNEQFF.

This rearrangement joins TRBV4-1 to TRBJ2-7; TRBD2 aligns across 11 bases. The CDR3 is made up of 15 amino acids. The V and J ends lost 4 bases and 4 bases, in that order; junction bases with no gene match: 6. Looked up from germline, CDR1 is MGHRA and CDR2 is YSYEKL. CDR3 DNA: TGCGCCAGCAGCCTCACTAGCGGGAGTGGATACGAGCAGTACTTC. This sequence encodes CASSLTSGSGYEQYF.

CDR3 residues: CASSGDRGLVNEQFF. CDR3 DNA: TGTGCCAGCAGCGGTGACAGGGGGCTTGTCAATGAGCAGTTCTTC. The V call is TRBV7-8, the J call TRBJ2-1, with 10 positions matching TRBD1. Germline CDR1 reads SGHVS; CDR2 reads FQNEAQ. The CDR3 length is 15 residues. The J segment lost 6 bases and the V segment lost 5 bases, leaving 7 bases of the junction unmatched.